This TCR beta chain appears in the sequencing data of a study of CD8 T cells in ankylosing spondylitis (dated by TCRdb to 2016 to 2017). Background for the entire study: To find TCR variants linked to disease, the study profiled T cell receptor beta repertoires in ankylosing spondylitis patients and healthy donors. In total, the full study cohort was made up of roughly 110 healthy donors and 25 to 30 ankylosing spondylitis patients. Samples of peripheral blood were taken, and for ankylosing spondylitis patients, synovial fluid was collected as well.

For CDR1 and CDR2, the germline V gene lists SGHVS and FQNEAQ. CDR3 length: 17 amino acids, cysteine to phenylalanine. Only the CDR3 DNA is retained, 51 bases long and in frame from the first base. V is pruned by 5 bases and J by 4 bases, leaving 12 bases of the junction without a gene match. This clonotype was found once. What antigen it recognizes has not been identified. No quality values exist for individual bases; no much larger clone is one base distant. One read alone makes for weak evidence. Instrument used: Illumina HiSeq 2500. Quantitative 5'-RACE with molecular barcodes was used to prepare TCR beta libraries. The authors' analysis ran thus. To identify disease-linked TCR variants, a new computational method was used, one built on a probabilistic model of VDJ rearrangement. Using fastp trimming at Q25 and MiXCR clonotype assembly, TCRdb reanalyzed the public sequencing data and kept in-frame beta chains. Each entry is one CDR3 protein sequence, shown with its most common DNA and genes. These V and J calls originate from TCRdb's pipeline instead of the authors' own analysis. The sample table shows about 320,000 distinct CDR3 sequences, and 11% are seen once. Of the sample, about 10% falls within the top ten clones.

Broader findings and caveats from the paper: Blood from ankylosing spondylitis patients appeared to be characterized by a TCR beta motif composed of 7 to 9 highly homologous amino acid variants. Some of the motif variants had been reported before in the synovial fluid and blood of reactive arthritis patients, a finding that suggests common disease-initiation mechanisms. Significant enrichment of the disease-linked clones was reported in matched synovial fluid samples from ankylosing spondylitis patients. In peripheral blood, the disease-linked clones were found at relatively low frequencies and had a CD8+ phenotype.

The material sequenced was blood, either unsorted or a sorted T cell fraction (not recorded which). The sequence links TRBV7-8 to TRBJ2-1, and 9 junctional nucleotides match TRBD1. The receptor was derived from a female donor with ankylosing spondylitis or in good health (not recorded which). The DNA is TGTGCCAGCAGCCTCCGGGACAGGGAATTTCGGTACAATGAGCAGTTCTTC. Translation gives CASSLRDREFRYNEQFF. Here the CDR3 is joined to the reference TRBV7-8 and TRBJ2-1 genes, and the full variable domain is: GAGVSQSPRYKVAKRGQDVALRCDPISGHVSLFWYQQALGQGPEFLTYFQNEAQLDKSGLPSDRFFAERPEGSVSTLKIQRTQQEDSAVYLCASSLRDREFRYNEQFFGPGTRLTVL.